The 17 T cell receptor beta chains given below trace back to one sample, sequenced in a study of lymphopenia after photon versus proton radiotherapy. Generated by immunoSEQ multiplex PCR, the TCRdb table keeps only in-frame clones and is missing some. The sample holds approximately 160,000 clones; approximately 91% are singletons and the top ten take about 4.7%. The sample in question was peripheral blood, obtained from a patient treated with photon-based radiotherapy. The source is a man in his fifties with gastric cancer.

This chain links TRBV7-9 with TRBJ2-3; D unclear. Germline-derived CDR1 and CDR2 are SEHNR and FQNEAQ (reference sequence). The CDR3 sequence is 13 residues long. V lost 3 bases, J lost 3 bases, and 7 bases lay in between. CDR3 in DNA: TGTGCCAGCAGCTTCGTAACTACAGATACGCAGTATTTT. Translated: CASSFVTTDTQYF. The whole variable domain, remainder taken from reference TRBV7-9 and TRBJ2-3, is DTGVSQNPRHKITKRGQNVTFRCDPISEHNRLYWYRQTLGQGPEFLTYFQNEAQLEKSRLLSDRFSAERPKGSFSTLEIQRTEQGDSAMYLCASSFVTTDTQYFGPGTRLTVL.

The CDR3, as DNA: TGTGCCAGCTCACCACTGGGGATAAGCGGGAGTAACGAGCAGTACTTC. Translating it yields CASSPLGISGSNEQYF. The rearrangement links TRBV18 to TRBJ2-7, with TRBD2 matching over 8 bases. Germline lookup yields CDR1 KGHSH and CDR2 LQKENI. The CDR3 runs to 16 residues. The junction had 10 bases not matched to a gene; V was cut back by 1 base and J by 5 bases.

The chain joins TRBV19 to TRBJ1-2; a possible D gene is TRBD1 (6 bases). CDR3 length: 15 amino acids. The germline CDR1 and CDR2 sequences are LNHDA and SQIVND (reference sequence). V lost 11 bases and J 8 bases, leaving 27 bases between the germline ends. The CDR3 region is CAVNTGTSSRWGYTF. For the CDR3, the DNA is TGTGCCGTGAACACGGGGACATCGTCGAGGTGGGGCTACACCTTC. The entire variable domain, with the rest obtained from reference TRBV19 and TRBJ1-2, is as follows: DGGITQSPKYLFRKEGQNVTLSCEQNLNHDAMYWYRQDPGQGLRLIYYSQIVNDFQKGDIAEGYSVSREKKESFPLTVTSAQKNPTAFYLCAVNTGTSSRWGYTFGSGTRLTVV.

This chain connects TRBV2 to TRBJ2-1; 8 bases are shared with TRBD1. In germline, CDR1 is SNHLY, CDR2 FYNNEI. This CDR3 is 14 amino acids long. V lost 6 bases, J lost 4 bases, and 5 bases stayed unmatched. The CDR3 DNA follows: TGTGCCAGCAGCCCGACAGGGGCATACAATGAGCAGTTCTTC. This gives the protein CASSPTGAYNEQFF.

This clone came up a few times. This sequence joins TRBV2 and TRBJ2-3, with 15 bases aligning to TRBD2. Germline CDR1 SNHLY, CDR2 FYNNEI. CDR3 length: 18 amino acids. V lost 3 bases, J lost 0 bases, and 4 bases stayed unmatched. CDR3 sequence: CASSEGLAGGRSTDTQYF. CDR3 DNA: TGTGCCAGCAGTGAGGGACTAGCGGGAGGAAGAAGCACAGATACGCAGTATTTT.

The rearrangement joins TRBV29-1 to TRBJ1-2; 10 positions match TRBD1. The germline V gene has CDR1 SQVTM and CDR2 ANQGSEA. This CDR3 region has 13 residues. After removal of 6 bases from V and 5 bases from J, the junction contained 6 bases not matched to a gene. The CDR3 is CSVGTGAAYGYTF. The CDR3 nucleotides are TGCAGCGTCGGGACAGGGGCGGCTTATGGCTACACCTTC.

The chain combines TRBV30 with TRBJ1-5; 9 bases are shared with TRBD1. The ends lost 7 bases at V and 1 base at J; junction bases unmatched: 17. CDR1 and CDR2 from the germline V gene are GTSNPN and SVGIG (reference sequence). The CDR3 has 18 residues. CDR3 in amino acids: CASQGGTGPLTSNQPQHF. As DNA, the CDR3 is TGTGCCTCCCAGGGGGGGACAGGGCCCTTAACGAGCAATCAGCCCCAGCATTTT.

This chain uses TRBV6-5 with TRBJ1-3; D is unresolved. The CDR3 covers 16 residues. In germline, CDR1 is MNHEY, CDR2 SVGAGI. The germline V and J ends were trimmed by 0 bases and 4 bases, with 13 bases remaining between them. The CDR3 sequence is CASSYSGRADGNTIYF. CDR3 coding DNA: TGTGCCAGCAGTTACTCTGGGCGGGCGGACGGAAACACCATATATTTT.

V and J are TRBV19 and TRBJ1-3; D uncertain. This CDR3 region has 15 residues. The germline CDR1 and CDR2 sequences are LNHDA and SQIVND (reference sequence). Trimming took 7 bases from V and 2 from J, leaving 15 bases between them. The CDR3 is CASIPPGRPGNTIYF. The CDR3 DNA follows: TGTGCCAGTATCCCCCCCGGCAGACCTGGAAACACCATATATTTT.

The chain couples TRBV7-3 to TRBJ2-2; TRBD1 matches 8 bases. Germline V gene sequence: CDR1 SGHTA, CDR2 FQGTGA. CDR3 size: 15 residues. V dropped 7 bases and J dropped 4; count of bases not matched to a gene: 8. CDR3 sequence (DNA): TGTGCCAGCAACCAGGGGGCAGGGCTCACCGGGGAGCTGTTTTTT. Residues: CASNQGAGLTGELFF.

The rearrangement uses TRBV29-1 and TRBJ1-2; D possibly corresponds to TRBD1 (6 bases). The CDR3 has 11 amino acids. V lost 3 bases and J lost 13, with 15 bases in between. Germline-derived CDR1 and CDR2 are SQVTM and ANQGSEA. The chain's CDR3 is CSVDAGAHPTF. The DNA of the CDR3 is TGCAGCGTTGACGCAGGGGCGCATCCCACCTTC.

The chain links TRBV7-3 to TRBJ2-7; 11 bases align to TRBD2. This CDR3 has 14 residues. The V and J ends lost 5 bases and 5 bases, in that order; junction bases with no gene match: 5. Germline-derived CDR1 and CDR2 are SGHTA and FQGTGA. CDR3 region: CASSLGLAGDEQYF. CDR3 bases: TGTGCCAGCAGCCTAGGACTAGCGGGCGACGAGCAGTACTTC.

The chain couples TRBV4-2 to TRBJ2-7; D is unclear. The CDR3 is 15 amino acids. The germline V gene encodes CDR1 LGHNA and CDR2 YNFKEQ. Between the trimmed V and J ends, which lost 0 bases and 1 base, there was a span of 10 bases. The CDR3 bases are TGTGCCAGCAGCCAAGATAGGGCTAGTTCCTACGAGCAGTACTTC. Residues: CASSQDRASSYEQYF.

J is TRBJ2-3 and V is TRBV5-1; D possibly matches TRBD1 or TRBD2 (5 bases each). Trimming took off 0 bases at V and 0 bases at J, with 11 bases between the two ends. This CDR3 has 16 amino acids. Germline loops: CDR1 SGHRS, CDR2 YFSETQ. In nucleotides, the CDR3 is TGCGCCAGCAGCTTGGTGTTCGGGACGAGCACAGATACGCAGTATTTT. Amino acids: CASSLVFGTSTDTQYF. The whole variable domain, filled in from reference TRBV5-1 and TRBJ2-3, reads KAGVTQTPRYLIKTRGQQVTLSCSPISGHRSVSWYQQTPGQGLQFLFEYFSETQRNKGNFPGRFSGRQFSNSRSEMNVSTLELGDSALYLCASSLVFGTSTDTQYFGPGTRLTVL.

This clone showed up just once. This rearrangement joins TRBV7-2 to TRBJ2-3; TRBD2 agrees at 10 bases. The V gene end was trimmed by 1 base and the J gene end by 2 bases; junction bases not matched to a gene: 6. CDR1 and CDR2 (germline): SGHTA, FQGNSA. The CDR3 totals 17 residues. The DNA for the CDR3 is TGTGCCAGCAGCTTAGGGCTAGCGGGAGCCCCCACAGATACGCAGTATTTT. This codes for CASSLGLAGAPTDTQYF.

By share, this clone ranks as medium-sized. This sequence joins TRBV7-9 and TRBJ2-7; D not resolved. This CDR3 has 13 amino acids. V was shortened by 5 bases and J by 3 bases, with 11 bases between the two germline ends. The germline V gene has CDR1 SEHNR and CDR2 FQNEAQ (reference sequence). The DNA for the CDR3 is TGTGCCAGCAGCATCGACCAGAGCTACGAGCAGTACTTC. Protein: CASSIDQSYEQYF.

The chain uses TRBV7-9 and TRBJ1-1; D uncertain. V lost 1 base, J lost 6 bases, and 15 bases lay in between. In germline, CDR1 is SEHNR, CDR2 FQNEAQ (reference sequence). The CDR3 runs 15 residues. CDR3 nucleotides: TGTGCCAGCAGCTTAGGCAGCATGAGGGCCGCTGAAGCTTTCTTT. This gives the protein CASSLGSMRAAEAFF.